The 12 T cell receptor beta chains reported below all come from one sample, sequenced in a study of T-cell memory formation after mild COVID-19. TCRdb redid the calling of the 5' RACE reads with MiXCR, one entry per CDR3 protein. The table shows 35,000 to 45,000 distinct CDR3 sequences, with more than 7% occurring only once. Source material: PBMCs or a T cell subset sorted from them (not recorded which). The receptors originated from a man aged 18 to 29 who had mild COVID-19 (a few samples of this study predate the infection). Cell type and time point are not known.

This clonotype has at least ten counts. The chain couples TRBV6-5 to TRBJ2-1, with TRBD2 identical over 7 bases. V dropped 7 bases and J dropped 0; count of bases not matched to a gene: 3. Germline CDR1 MNHEY, CDR2 SVGAGI. The CDR3 is made up of 14 amino acids. CDR3 coding DNA: TGTGCCAGCACCATAGCGGGCTCCTACAATGAGCAGTTCTTC. Translated, it gives CASTIAGSYNEQFF.

This rearrangement joins TRBV7-2 to TRBJ1-2, with D perhaps matching TRBD1 (5 bases). The CDR3 totals 12 residues. Trimming removed 4 bases from V and 5 bases from J, with 8 bases in between. Germline V CDR1 and CDR2: SGHTA, FQGNSA. The CDR3 DNA follows: TGTGCCAGCAGCTCCGGGGGATATGGCTACACCTTC. Its translation is CASSSGGYGYTF.

This clonotype is judged medium-sized (0.01 to 0.1%). The rearrangement joins TRBV11-2 to TRBJ2-3; D is unresolved. Germline CDR1 SGHAT, CDR2 FQNNGV. Trimming cost V 1 base and J 4 bases, with 0 bases left between them. This CDR3 spans 11 amino acids. CDR3 nucleotide sequence: TGTGCCAGCAGCTTAGCAGATACGCAGTATTTT. As protein: CASSLADTQYF. The complete variable domain, with remaining parts taken from reference TRBV11-2 and TRBJ2-3, reads EAGVAQSPRYKIIEKRQSVAFWCNPISGHATLYWYQQILGQGPKLLIQFQNNGVVDDSQLPKDRFSAERLKGVDSTLKIQPAKLEDSAVYLCASSLADTQYFGPGTRLTVL.

V gene TRBV4-1 combines with J gene TRBJ2-3, with TRBD2 matching over 8 bases. The CDR3 extends over 16 amino acids. Germline V gene lookup returns CDR1 MGHRA and CDR2 YSYEKL. V shed 2 bases, J shed 0 bases, and the junction held 4 bases outside the gene matches. The CDR3 is CASSQSASGSTDTQYF. Written as DNA, the CDR3 is TGCGCCAGCAGCCAATCCGCTAGCGGGAGCACAGATACGCAGTATTTT.

This clonotype was recorded at least ten times. The J gene is TRBJ2-1, the V gene TRBV5-1, with a tentative D call TRBD1 (6 bases). V shed 0 bases and J shed 0 bases, with 7 bases lying between them. Germline assignment: CDR1 SGHRS and CDR2 YFSETQ. The CDR3 extends over 15 amino acids. CDR3 loop: CASSLEGDSYNEQFF. The CDR3 region has the DNA TGCGCCAGCAGCTTGGAGGGGGACTCCTACAATGAGCAGTTCTTC.

The J gene is TRBJ1-4, the V gene TRBV12-3 or TRBV12-4; TRBD1 is a possible D gene (6 bases). V dropped 2 bases and J dropped 8 bases, with 15 bases sitting between them. The CDR3 runs to 15 residues. The CDR3 reads CASSLNGGMGEKLFF. In DNA form, the CDR3 reads TGTGCCAGCAGTTTAAACGGGGGCATGGGAGAAAAACTGTTTTTT.

The V and J genes are TRBV7-8 and TRBJ1-1; a weak D match, TRBD1 (6 bases). Trimming removed 2 bases at V and 3 bases at J, with 10 bases between. In germline, CDR1 is SGHVS, CDR2 FQNEAQ. The CDR3 covers 14 residues. CDR3 bases: TGTGCCAGCAGCTTACAGGGGTTGGACACTGAAGCTTTCTTT. Amino acid sequence: CASSLQGLDTEAFF.

The J gene is TRBJ1-1, the V gene TRBV18, with D perhaps TRBD1 (5 bases). The CDR3 covers 14 residues. Germline assignment: CDR1 KGHSH and CDR2 LQKENI. V was trimmed by 4 bases and J by 0 bases, leaving 9 bases between them. CDR3: CASSRDSLNTEAFF. CDR3 in DNA: TGTGCCAGCTCACGTGACAGTCTGAACACTGAAGCTTTCTTT.

Turning to this clonotype: A read error may produce the germline difference seen at one junction end. The chain combines TRBV6-5 with TRBJ1-3; D perhaps matches TRBD1 (5 bases). CDR1 MNHEY and CDR2 SVGAGI come from the germline V gene. The CDR3 runs to 15 residues. In DNA form, the CDR3 reads TGTGCCAGCACTTACCAGCCGGGGGGTGGAAACACCATATATTTT. Translating it yields CASTYQPGGGNTIYF.

This clonotype showed up just a few times. The J gene is TRBJ2-7, the V gene TRBV6-2 or TRBV6-3; perhaps D is TRBD1 or TRBD2 (6 bases each). There are 17 residues in the CDR3. Germline lookup yields CDR1 MNHEY and CDR2 SVGEGT. V lost 4 bases to trimming and J lost 0 bases, with 19 bases between them. The CDR3 loop reads CASSLSFRGPSSYEQYF. DNA for the CDR3: TGTGCCAGCAGTTTATCCTTTCGGGGGCCCAGCTCCTACGAGCAGTACTTC.

This clonotype was seen more than once but under ten times. The chain combines TRBV20-1 with TRBJ1-1, with 9 bases identical to TRBD1. The CDR3 totals 13 residues. The germline V gene has CDR1 DFQATT and CDR2 SNEGSKA (reference sequence). With V trimmed by 4 bases and J by 11 bases, 11 bases remained unmatched. DNA of the CDR3: TGCAGTGCTACCACCGGGACAGGGAGAGCGGCTTTCTTT. Encoded protein: CSATTGTGRAAFF.

In its sample, this clonotype was seen a few times. The V call is TRBV24-1, the J call TRBJ1-2; D remains ambiguous. Per germline, CDR1 KGHDR and CDR2 SFDVKD. The CDR3 spans 12 residues. V lost 4 bases and J lost 8, with 10 bases in between. The CDR3 DNA reads as TGTGCCACCAGTGACCCTTTCGAAGGCTACACCTTC. It is translated as CATSDPFEGYTF.